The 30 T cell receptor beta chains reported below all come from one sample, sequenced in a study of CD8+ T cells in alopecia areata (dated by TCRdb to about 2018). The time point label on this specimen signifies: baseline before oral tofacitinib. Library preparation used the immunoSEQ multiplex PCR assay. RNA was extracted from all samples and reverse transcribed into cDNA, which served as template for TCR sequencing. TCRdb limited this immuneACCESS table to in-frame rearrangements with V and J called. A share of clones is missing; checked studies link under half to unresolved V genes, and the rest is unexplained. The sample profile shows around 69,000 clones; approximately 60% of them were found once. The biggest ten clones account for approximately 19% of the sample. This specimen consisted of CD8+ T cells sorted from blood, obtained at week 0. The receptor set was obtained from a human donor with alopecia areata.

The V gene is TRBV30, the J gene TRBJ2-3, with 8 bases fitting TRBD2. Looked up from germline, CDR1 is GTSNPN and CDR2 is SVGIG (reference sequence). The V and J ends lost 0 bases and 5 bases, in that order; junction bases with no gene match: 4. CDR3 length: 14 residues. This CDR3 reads CAWSVGAGEDTQYF. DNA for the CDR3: TGTGCCTGGAGTGTTGGAGCGGGAGAAGATACGCAGTATTTT.

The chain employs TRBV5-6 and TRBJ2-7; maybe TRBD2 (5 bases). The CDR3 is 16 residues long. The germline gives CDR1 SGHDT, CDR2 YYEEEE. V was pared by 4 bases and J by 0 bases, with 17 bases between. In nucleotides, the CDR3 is TGTGCCAGCAGCGGAGGTTCCTGGCAGAGCTCCTACGAGCAGTACTTC. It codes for CASSGGSWQSSYEQYF.

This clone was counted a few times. DNA of the CDR3: TGTGCCAGCAGTGATCGAGCGAACAATGAGCAGTTCTTC. Translation gives CASSDRANNEQFF. The chain couples TRBV6-4 to TRBJ2-1; the D is unclear. Germline lookup yields CDR1 MRHNA and CDR2 SNTAGT. V was clipped by 3 bases and J by 5 bases, with 8 bases between them. The CDR3 has 13 residues.

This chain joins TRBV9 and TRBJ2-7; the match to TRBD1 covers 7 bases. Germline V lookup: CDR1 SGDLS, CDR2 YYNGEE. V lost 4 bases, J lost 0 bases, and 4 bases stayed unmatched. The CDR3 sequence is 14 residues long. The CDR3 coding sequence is TGTGCCAGCAGCCTCCGGGACAGCTCCTACGAGCAGTACTTC. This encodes CASSLRDSSYEQYF.

CDR3 loop: CASSLVGFESSGYTF. As DNA, the CDR3 is TGTGCCAGCAGCTTAGTGGGTTTTGAGTCGAGTGGCTACACCTTC. The J gene is TRBJ1-2, the V gene TRBV7-9, with D uncertain. The CDR3 is 15 residues long. CDR1 and CDR2 from the germline V gene are SEHNR and FQNEAQ (reference sequence). V lost 1 base, J lost 7 bases, and 16 bases lay in between.

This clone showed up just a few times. The CDR3 sequence: CASSHLTGDFEAFF. In DNA form, the CDR3 reads TGCGCCAGCAGCCATTTAACAGGGGACTTCGAAGCTTTCTTT. V gene TRBV5-1 combines with J gene TRBJ1-1, with 7 bases lining up with TRBD1. The CDR3 covers 14 residues. The germline gives CDR1 SGHRS, CDR2 YFSETQ. The V and J ends lost 4 bases and 8 bases, in that order; junction bases with no gene match: 11.

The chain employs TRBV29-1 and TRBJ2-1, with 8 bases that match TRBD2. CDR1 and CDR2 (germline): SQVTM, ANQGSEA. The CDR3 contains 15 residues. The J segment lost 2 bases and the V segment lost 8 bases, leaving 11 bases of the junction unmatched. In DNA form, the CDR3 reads TGCAGCTGGGGAGGCGGGAGGAGCGCCTACAATGAGCAGTTCTTC. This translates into CSWGGGRSAYNEQFF.

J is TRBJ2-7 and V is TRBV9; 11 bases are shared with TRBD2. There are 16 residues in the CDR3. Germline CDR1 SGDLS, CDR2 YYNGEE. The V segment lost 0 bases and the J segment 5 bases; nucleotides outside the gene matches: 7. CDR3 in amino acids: CASSVGLAGLGDEQYF. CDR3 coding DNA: TGTGCCAGCAGCGTAGGACTAGCGGGGTTAGGGGACGAGCAGTACTTC.

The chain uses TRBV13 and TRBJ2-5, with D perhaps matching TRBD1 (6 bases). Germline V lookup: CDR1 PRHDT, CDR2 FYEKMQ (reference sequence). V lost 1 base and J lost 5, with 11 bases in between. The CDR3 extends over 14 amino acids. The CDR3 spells CASSLVQGGETQYF. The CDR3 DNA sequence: TGTGCCAGCAGCTTAGTACAGGGTGGCGAGACCCAGTACTTC. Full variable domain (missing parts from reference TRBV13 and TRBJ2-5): AAGVIQSPRHLIKEKRETATLKCYPIPRHDTVYWYQQGPGQDPQFLISFYEKMQSDKGSIPDRFSAQQFSDYHSELNMSSLELGDSALYFCASSLVQGGETQYFGPGTRLLVL.

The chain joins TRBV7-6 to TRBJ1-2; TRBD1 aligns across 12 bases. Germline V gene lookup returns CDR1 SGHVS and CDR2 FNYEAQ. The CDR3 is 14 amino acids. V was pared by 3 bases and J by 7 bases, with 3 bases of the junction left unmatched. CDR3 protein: CASSLGQGAGGYTF. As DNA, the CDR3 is TGTGCCAGCAGCTTGGGACAGGGGGCGGGTGGCTACACCTTC.

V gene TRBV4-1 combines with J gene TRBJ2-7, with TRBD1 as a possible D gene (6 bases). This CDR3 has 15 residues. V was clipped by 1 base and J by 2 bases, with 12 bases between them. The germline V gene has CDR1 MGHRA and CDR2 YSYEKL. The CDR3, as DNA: TGCGCCAGCAGCCAAGGGGCAGGGGACCCCTACGAGCAGTACTTC. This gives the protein CASSQGAGDPYEQYF.

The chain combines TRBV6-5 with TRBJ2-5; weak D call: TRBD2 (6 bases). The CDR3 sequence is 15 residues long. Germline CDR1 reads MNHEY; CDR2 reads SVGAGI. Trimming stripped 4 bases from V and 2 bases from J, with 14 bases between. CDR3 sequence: CASSSSSARQETQYF. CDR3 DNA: TGTGCCAGCAGTTCGTCTAGCGCCAGGCAAGAGACCCAGTACTTC.

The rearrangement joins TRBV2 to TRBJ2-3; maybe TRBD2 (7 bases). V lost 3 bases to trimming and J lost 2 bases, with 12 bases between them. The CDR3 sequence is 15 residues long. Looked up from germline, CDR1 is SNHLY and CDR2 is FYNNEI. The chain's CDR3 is CASSDWRGPTDTQYF. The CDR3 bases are TGTGCCAGCAGTGATTGGCGGGGGCCCACAGATACGCAGTATTTT.

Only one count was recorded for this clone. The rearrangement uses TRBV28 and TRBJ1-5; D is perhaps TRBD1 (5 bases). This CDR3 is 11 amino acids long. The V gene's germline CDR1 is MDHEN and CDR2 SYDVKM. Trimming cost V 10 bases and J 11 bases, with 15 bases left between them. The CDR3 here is CATFGAGAQHF. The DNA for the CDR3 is TGTGCCACCTTTGGGGCGGGTGCCCAGCATTTT.

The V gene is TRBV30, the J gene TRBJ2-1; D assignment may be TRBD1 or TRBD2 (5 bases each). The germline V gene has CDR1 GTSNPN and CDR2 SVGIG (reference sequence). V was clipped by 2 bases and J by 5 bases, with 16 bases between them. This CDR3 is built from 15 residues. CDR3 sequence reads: CAWSLGVLTDNEQFF. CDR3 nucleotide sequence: TGTGCCTGGAGTCTGGGGGTTCTGACAGACAATGAGCAGTTCTTC.

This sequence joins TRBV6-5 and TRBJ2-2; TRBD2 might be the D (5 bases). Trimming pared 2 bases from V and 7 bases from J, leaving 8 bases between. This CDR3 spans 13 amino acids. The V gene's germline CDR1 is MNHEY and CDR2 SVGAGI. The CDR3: CASSYRTGGELFF. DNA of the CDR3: TGTGCCAGCAGTTACCGGACTGGCGGGGAGCTGTTTTTT.

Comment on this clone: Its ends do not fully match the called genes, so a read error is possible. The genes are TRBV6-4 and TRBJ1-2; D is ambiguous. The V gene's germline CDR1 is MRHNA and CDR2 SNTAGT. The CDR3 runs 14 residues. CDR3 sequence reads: CASSYSSGNYGYTF. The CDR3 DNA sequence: TGTGCCAGCAGTTACTCGAGCGGCAACTATGGCTACACCTTC.

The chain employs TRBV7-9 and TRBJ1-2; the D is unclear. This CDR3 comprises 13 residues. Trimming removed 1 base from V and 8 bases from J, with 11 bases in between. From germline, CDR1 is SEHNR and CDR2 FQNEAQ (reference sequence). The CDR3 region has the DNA TGTGCCAGCAGCTTAGACCGCACTGGGGGCTACACCTTC. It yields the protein CASSLDRTGGYTF.

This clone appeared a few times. The CDR3 loop reads CASSFETGLDIQYF. The CDR3 bases are TGTGCCAGCAGCTTTGAGACGGGTCTAGACATTCAGTACTTC. The chain recombines TRBV7-9 with TRBJ2-4; D gene ambiguous. Trimming pared 3 bases from V and 8 bases from J, leaving 14 bases between. The length of the CDR3 is 14 residues. The germline V gene encodes CDR1 SEHNR and CDR2 FQNEAQ (reference sequence).

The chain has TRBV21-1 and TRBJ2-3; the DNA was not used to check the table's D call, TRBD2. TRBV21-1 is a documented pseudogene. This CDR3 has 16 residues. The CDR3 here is CASSKVGGEGSDTQYF. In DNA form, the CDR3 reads TGTGCCAGCAGCAAAGTCGGGGGTGAGGGGTCAGATACGCAGTATTTT.

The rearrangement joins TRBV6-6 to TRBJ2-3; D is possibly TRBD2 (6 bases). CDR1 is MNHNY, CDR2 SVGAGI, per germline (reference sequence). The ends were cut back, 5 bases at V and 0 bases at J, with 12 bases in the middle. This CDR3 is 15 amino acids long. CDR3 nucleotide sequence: TGTGCCAGCAGTCCCGGGGGTTCCAGCACAGATACGCAGTATTTT. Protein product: CASSPGGSSTDTQYF.

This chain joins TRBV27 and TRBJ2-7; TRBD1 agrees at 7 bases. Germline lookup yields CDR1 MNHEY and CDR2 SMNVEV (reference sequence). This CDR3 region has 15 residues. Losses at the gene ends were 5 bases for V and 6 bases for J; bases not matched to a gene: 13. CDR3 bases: TGTGCCAGCAGTCGTGACAGGGCCCTTACCGGCGAGCAGTACTTC. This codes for CASSRDRALTGEQYF.

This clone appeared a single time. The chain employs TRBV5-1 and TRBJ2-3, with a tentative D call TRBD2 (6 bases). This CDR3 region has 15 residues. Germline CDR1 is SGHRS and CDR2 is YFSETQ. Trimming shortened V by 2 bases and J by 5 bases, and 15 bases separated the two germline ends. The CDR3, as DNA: TGCGCCAGCAGCTTACGGGACTTTTTAGGAGATACGCAGTATTTT. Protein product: CASSLRDFLGDTQYF.

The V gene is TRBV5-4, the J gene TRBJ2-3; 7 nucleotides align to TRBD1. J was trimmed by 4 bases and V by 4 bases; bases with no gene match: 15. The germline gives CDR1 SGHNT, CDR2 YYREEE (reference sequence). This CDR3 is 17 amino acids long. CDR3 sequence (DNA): TGTGCCAGCAGCCTGAAAGAGGGGGCGCATTTGGCAGATACGCAGTATTTT. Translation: CASSLKEGAHLADTQYF.

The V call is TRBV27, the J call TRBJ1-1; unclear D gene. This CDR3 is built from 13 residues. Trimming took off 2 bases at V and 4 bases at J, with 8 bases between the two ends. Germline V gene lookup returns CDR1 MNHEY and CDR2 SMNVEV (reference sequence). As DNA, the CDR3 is TGTGCCAGCAGTTTAGCTGGCCGCACTGAAGCTTTCTTT. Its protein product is CASSLAGRTEAFF.

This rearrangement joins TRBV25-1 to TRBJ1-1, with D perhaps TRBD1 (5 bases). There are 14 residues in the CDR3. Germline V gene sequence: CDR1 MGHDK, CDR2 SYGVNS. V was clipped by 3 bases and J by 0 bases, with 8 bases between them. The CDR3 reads CASSEGRVNTEAFF. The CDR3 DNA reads TGTGCCAGCAGTGAGGGCAGGGTGAACACTGAAGCTTTCTTT.

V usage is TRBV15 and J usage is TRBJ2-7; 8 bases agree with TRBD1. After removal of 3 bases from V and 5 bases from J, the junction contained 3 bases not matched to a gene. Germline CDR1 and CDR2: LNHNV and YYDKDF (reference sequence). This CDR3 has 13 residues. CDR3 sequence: CATSSGTGDEQYF. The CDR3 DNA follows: TGTGCCACCAGCAGCGGGACAGGAGACGAGCAGTACTTC.

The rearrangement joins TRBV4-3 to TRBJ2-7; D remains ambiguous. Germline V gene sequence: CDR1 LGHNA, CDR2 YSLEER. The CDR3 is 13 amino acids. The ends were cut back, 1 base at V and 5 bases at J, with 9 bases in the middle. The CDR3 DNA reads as TGCGCCAGCAGCCAAGTTTCAGGAGACGAGCAGTACTTC. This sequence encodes CASSQVSGDEQYF.

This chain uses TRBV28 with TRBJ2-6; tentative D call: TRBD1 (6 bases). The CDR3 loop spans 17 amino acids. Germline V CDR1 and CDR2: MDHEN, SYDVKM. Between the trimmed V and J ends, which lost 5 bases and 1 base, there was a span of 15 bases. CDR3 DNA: TGTGCCAGCAGTGACAGGATAAAGGTGTCTGGGGCCAACGTCCTGACTTTC. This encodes CASSDRIKVSGANVLTF.

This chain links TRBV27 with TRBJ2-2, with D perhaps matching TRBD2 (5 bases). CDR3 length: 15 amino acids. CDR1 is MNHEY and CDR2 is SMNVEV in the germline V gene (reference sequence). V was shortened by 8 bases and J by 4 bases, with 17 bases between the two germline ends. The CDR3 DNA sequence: TGTGCCAGCCGCTCCCCGGGAATTCTCACCGGGGAGCTGTTTTTT. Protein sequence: CASRSPGILTGELFF.